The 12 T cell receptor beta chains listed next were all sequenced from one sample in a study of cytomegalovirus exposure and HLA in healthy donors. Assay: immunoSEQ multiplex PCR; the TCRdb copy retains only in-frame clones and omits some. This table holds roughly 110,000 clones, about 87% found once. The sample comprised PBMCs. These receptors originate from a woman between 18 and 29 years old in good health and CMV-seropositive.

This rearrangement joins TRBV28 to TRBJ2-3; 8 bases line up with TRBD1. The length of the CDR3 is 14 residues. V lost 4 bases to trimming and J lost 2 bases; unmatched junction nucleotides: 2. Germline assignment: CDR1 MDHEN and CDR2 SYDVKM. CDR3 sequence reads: CASSWTGNTDTQYF. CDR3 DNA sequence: TGTGCCAGCAGTTGGACAGGGAACACAGATACGCAGTATTTT.

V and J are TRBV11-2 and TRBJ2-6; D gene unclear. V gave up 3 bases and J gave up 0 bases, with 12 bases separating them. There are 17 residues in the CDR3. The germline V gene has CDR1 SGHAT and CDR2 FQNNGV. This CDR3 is CASSFRFSVSGANVLTF. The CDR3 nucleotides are TGTGCCAGCAGCTTTCGGTTCTCTGTCTCTGGGGCCAACGTCCTGACTTTC.

The CDR3 region has the DNA TGTGCCAGCAGCTTAACAGGGGGGAACTATGGCTACACCTTC. Translating it yields CASSLTGGNYGYTF. J is TRBJ1-2 and V is TRBV11-2, with TRBD1 identical over 8 bases. CDR1 is SGHAT and CDR2 is FQNNGV in the germline V gene. The V segment lost 2 bases and the J segment 2 bases; nucleotides outside the gene matches: 1. This CDR3 has 14 amino acids.

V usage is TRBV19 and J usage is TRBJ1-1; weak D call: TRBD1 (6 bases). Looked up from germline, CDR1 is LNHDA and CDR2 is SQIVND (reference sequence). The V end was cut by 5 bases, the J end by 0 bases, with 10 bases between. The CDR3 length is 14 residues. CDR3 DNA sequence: TGTGCCAGTAGTCAGACAGGTGTGAACACTGAAGCTTTCTTT. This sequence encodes CASSQTGVNTEAFF. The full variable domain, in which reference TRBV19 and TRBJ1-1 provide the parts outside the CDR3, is DGGITQSPKYLFRKEGQNVTLSCEQNLNHDAMYWYRQDPGQGLRLIYYSQIVNDFQKGDIAEGYSVSREKKESFPLTVTSAQKNPTAFYLCASSQTGVNTEAFFGQGTRLTVV.

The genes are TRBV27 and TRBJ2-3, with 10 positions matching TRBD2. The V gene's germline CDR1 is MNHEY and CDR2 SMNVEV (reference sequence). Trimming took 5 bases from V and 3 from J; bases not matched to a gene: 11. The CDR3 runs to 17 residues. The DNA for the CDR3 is TGTGCCAGCAGTACAACCTCCGGGACTAGCGTGACAGATACGCAGTATTTT. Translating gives CASSTTSGTSVTDTQYF.

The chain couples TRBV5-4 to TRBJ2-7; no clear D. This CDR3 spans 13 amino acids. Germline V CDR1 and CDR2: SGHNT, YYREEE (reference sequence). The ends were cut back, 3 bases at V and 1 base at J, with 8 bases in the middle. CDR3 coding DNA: TGTGCCAGCAGCTCCGGTGAATCCTACGAGCAGTACTTC. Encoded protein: CASSSGESYEQYF.

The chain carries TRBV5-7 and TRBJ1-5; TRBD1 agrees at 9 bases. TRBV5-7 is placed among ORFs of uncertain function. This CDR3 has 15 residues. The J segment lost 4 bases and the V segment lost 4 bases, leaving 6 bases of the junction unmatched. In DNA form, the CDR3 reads TGTGCCAGCAGCCCTAGGGACAGGGAGAATCAGCCCCAGCATTTT. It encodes CASSPRDRENQPQHF.

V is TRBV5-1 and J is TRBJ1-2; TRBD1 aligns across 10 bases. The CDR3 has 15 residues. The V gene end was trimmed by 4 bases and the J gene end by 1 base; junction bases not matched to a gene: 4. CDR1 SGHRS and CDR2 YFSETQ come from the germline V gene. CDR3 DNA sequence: TGCGCCAGCAGCAAAGGGACAGGGGTTAACTATGGCTACACCTTC. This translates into CASSKGTGVNYGYTF.

Here the CDR3 reads CASSSEPGGLLMFYGYTF. CDR3 nucleotide sequence: TGTGCCAGCAGTAGTGAGCCGGGGGGGCTCCTTATGTTCTATGGCTACACCTTC. The rearrangement joins TRBV28 to TRBJ1-2; D might be TRBD1 (6 bases). Germline loops: CDR1 MDHEN, CDR2 SYDVKM. The CDR3 sequence is 18 residues long. The V end lost 5 bases, the J end lost 4 bases, and 26 bases lay between the germline ends.

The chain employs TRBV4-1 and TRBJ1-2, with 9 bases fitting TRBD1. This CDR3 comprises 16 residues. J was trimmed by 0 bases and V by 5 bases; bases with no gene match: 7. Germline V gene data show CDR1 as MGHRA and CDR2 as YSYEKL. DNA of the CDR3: TGCGCCAGCAGCTTGACAGGGGGGACCACTAACTATGGCTACACCTTC. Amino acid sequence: CASSLTGGTTNYGYTF.

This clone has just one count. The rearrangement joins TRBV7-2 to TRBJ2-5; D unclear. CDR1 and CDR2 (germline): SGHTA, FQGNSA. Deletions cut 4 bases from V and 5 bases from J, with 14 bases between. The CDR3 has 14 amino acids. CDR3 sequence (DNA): TGTGCCAGCAGCTCCCGTCGTAACGGGGAGACCCAGTACTTC. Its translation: CASSSRRNGETQYF.

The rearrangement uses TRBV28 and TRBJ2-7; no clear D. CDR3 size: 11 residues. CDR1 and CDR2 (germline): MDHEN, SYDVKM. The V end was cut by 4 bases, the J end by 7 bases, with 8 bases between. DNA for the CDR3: TGTGCCAGCAGTTCGTACGGGGAGCAGTACGTC. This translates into CASSSYGEQYV.